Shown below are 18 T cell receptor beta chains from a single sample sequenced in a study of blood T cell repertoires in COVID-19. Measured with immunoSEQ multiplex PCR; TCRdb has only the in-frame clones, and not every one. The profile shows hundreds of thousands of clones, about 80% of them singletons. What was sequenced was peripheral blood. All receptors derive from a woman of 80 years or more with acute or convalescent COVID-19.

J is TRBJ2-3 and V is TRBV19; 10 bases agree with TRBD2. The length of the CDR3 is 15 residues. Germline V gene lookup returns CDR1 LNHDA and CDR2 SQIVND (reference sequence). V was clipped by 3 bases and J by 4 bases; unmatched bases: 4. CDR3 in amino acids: CASSIQRGGADTQYF. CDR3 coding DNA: TGTGCCAGTAGTATCCAGCGGGGGGGCGCAGATACGCAGTATTTT.

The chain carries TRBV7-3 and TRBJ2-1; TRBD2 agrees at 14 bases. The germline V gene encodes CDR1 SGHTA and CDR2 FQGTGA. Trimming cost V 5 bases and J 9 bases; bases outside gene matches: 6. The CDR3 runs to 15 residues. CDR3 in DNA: TGTGCCAGCAGCATGGGACTAGCGGGGGCTCGTGAGCAGTTCTTC. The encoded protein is CASSMGLAGAREQFF. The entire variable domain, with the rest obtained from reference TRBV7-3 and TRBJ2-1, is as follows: GAGVSQTPSNKVTEKGKYVELRCDPISGHTALYWYRQSLGQGPEFLIYFQGTGAADDSGLPNDRFFAVRPEGSVSTLKIQRTERGDSAVYLCASSMGLAGAREQFFGPGTRLTVL.

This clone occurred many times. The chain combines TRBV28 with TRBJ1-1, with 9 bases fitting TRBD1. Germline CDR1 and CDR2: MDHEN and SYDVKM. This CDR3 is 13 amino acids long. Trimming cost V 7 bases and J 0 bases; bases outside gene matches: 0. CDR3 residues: CASNRGLNTEAFF. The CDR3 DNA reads TGTGCCAGCAACAGGGGGCTGAACACTGAAGCTTTCTTT.

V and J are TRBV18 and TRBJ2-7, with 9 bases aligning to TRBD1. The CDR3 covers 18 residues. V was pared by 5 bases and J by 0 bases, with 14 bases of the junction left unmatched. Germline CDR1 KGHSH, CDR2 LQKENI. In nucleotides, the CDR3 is TGTGCCAGCTCAACACTCGATTCGGGGACAGGGAGCTCCTACGAGCAGTACTTC. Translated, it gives CASSTLDSGTGSSYEQYF.

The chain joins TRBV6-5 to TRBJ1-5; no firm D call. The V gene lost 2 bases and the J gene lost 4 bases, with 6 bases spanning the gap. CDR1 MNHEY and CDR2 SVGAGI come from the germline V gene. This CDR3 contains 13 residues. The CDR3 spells CASSYAVNQPQHF. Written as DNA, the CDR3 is TGTGCCAGCAGTTACGCGGTTAATCAGCCCCAGCATTTT.

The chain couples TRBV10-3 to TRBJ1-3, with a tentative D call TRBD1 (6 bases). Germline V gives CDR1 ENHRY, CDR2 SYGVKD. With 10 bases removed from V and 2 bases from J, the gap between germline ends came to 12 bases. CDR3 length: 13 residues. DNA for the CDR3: TGTGCCACCACAGGGTCAGCTGGAAACACCATATATTTT. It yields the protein CATTGSAGNTIYF.

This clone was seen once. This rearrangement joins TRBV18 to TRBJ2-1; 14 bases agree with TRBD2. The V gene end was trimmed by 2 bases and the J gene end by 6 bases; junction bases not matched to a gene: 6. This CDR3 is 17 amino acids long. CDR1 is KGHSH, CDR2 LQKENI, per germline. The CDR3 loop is CASSPRLAGGPGNEQFF. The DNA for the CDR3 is TGTGCCAGCTCACCAAGACTAGCGGGGGGGCCGGGCAATGAGCAGTTCTTC.

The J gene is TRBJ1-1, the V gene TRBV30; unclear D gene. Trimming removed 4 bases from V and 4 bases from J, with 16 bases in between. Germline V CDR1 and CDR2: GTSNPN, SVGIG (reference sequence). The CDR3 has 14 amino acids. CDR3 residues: CAWISVGRVTEAFF. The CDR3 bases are TGTGCCTGGATATCGGTAGGGAGAGTCACTGAAGCTTTCTTT.

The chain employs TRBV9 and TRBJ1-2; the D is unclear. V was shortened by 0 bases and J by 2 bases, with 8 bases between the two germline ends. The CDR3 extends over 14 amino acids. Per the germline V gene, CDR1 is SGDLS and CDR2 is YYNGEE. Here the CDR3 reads CASSVDMANYGYTF. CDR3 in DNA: TGTGCCAGCAGCGTAGACATGGCCAACTATGGCTACACCTTC. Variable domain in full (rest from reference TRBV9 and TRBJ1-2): DSGVTQTPKHLITATGQRVTLRCSPRSGDLSVYWYQQSLDQGLQFLIQYYNGEERAKGNILERFSAQQFPDLHSELNLSSLELGDSALYFCASSVDMANYGYTFGSGTRLTVV.

CDR3: CASGNRDSYGYTF. The CDR3 nucleotides are TGTGCCAGCGGAAACCGGGACAGCTATGGCTACACCTTC. V gene TRBV6-6 combines with J gene TRBJ1-2, with 7 bases aligning to TRBD1. Germline CDR1 MNHNY, CDR2 SVGAGI (reference sequence). Unmatched junction bases numbered 7, after V lost 8 bases and J lost 4 bases. CDR3 length equals 13 residues.

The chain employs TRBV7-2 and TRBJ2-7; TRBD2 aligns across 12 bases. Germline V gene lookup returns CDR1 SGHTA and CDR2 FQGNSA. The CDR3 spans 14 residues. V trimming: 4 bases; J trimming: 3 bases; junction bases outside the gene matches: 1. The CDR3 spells CASSSGLAGYEQYF. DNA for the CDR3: TGTGCCAGCAGCTCGGGACTAGCGGGCTACGAGCAGTACTTC.

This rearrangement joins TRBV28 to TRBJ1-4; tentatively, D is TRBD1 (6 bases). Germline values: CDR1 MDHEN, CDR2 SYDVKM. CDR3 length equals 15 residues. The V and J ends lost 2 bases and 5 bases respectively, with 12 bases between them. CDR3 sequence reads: CASSLRDRLNEKLFF. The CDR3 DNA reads TGTGCCAGCAGTTTACGAGACAGGTTAAATGAAAAACTGTTTTTT.

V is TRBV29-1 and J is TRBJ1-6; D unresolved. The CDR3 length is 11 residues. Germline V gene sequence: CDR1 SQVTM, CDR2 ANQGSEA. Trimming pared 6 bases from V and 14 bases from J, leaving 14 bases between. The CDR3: CSVRVGPALHF. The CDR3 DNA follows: TGCAGCGTCCGAGTGGGCCCAGCCCTCCACTTT.

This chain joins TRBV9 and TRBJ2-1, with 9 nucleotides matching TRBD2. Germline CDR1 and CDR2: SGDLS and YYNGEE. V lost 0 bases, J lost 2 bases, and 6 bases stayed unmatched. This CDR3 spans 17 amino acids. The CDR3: CASSVVPAGGAYNEQFF. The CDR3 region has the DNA TGTGCCAGCAGCGTAGTTCCAGCGGGGGGCGCCTACAATGAGCAGTTCTTC.

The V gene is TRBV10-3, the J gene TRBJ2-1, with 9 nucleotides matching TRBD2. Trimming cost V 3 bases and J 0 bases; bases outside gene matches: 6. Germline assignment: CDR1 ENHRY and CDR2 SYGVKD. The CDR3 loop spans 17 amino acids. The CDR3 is CAISDQGGRGSYNEQFF. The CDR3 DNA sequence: TGTGCCATCAGTGACCAAGGCGGGAGGGGCTCCTACAATGAGCAGTTCTTC.

CDR3 sequence reads: CASRKSGPDTQYF. Written as DNA, the CDR3 is TGTGCCAGCAGAAAAAGCGGGCCTGATACGCAGTATTTT. The genes are TRBV6-5 and TRBJ2-3; tentatively, D is TRBD2 (6 bases). The CDR3 loop spans 13 amino acids. V lost 6 bases and J lost 6, with 13 bases in between. Germline CDR1 and CDR2: MNHEY and SVGAGI.

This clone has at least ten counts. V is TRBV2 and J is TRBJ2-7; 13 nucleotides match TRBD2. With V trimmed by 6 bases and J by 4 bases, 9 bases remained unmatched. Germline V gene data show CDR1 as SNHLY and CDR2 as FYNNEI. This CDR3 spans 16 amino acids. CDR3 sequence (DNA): TGTGCCAGCAGAGGACTAGCGGGAGAAATTTCTTACGAGCAGTACTTC. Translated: CASRGLAGEISYEQYF.

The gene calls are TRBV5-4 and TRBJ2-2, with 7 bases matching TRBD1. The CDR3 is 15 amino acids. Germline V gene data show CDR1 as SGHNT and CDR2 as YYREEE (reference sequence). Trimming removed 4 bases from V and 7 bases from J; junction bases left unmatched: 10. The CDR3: CASSPYRGKVGELFF. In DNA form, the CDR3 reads TGTGCCAGCAGCCCCTACAGGGGAAAGGTCGGGGAGCTGTTTTTT.